Listed here are 2 T cell receptor beta chains from one sample, sequenced in a study of CD8 T cells in Susac syndrome (dated by TCRdb to between 2018 and 2021). Libraries were prepared through the immunoSEQ multiplex PCR assay. RNA was extracted using the RNeasy kit, and roughly 0.5 to 1 ug of the RNA was reverse transcribed with random hexamers. The raw public data were reprocessed by TCRdb itself: fastp quality trimming at Q25, MiXCR clonotype calling, in-frame beta chains only. Identical CDR3 proteins give one entry, which carries the most common genes and DNA. The sample table lists 150,000 to 160,000 distinct CDR3 sequences, 95% to 96% of them with a count of one. Of the sample, under 0.15% falls within the top ten clones. The sequencing sample was made of CD8+ T cells from PBMCs. These receptors were collected from a human donor with multiple sclerosis.

This clonotype was recorded only once. The V call is TRBV7-9, the J call TRBJ1-1; TRBD1 aligns across 7 bases. This CDR3 region has 15 residues. With V trimmed by 5 bases and J by 0 bases, 6 bases remained unmatched. Germline V lookup: CDR1 SEHNR, CDR2 FQNEAQ (reference sequence). The CDR3 region has the DNA TGTGCCAGCAGCCCACGGACAGGATTGAACACTGAAGCTTTCTTT. It specifies CASSPRTGLNTEAFF.

V is TRBV7-9 and J is TRBJ2-7; D is undetermined. CDR1 is SEHNR, CDR2 FQNEAQ, per germline (reference sequence). V lost 5 bases and J 7 bases, leaving 12 bases between the germline ends. CDR3 size: 12 residues. The CDR3 DNA reads as TGTGCCAGCAGCCTCGCTGTTGAAGAGCAGTACTTC. It yields the protein CASSLAVEEQYF.